A selection of T cell receptor beta chains follows, all from one sample in a study of Graves' ophthalmopathy and Graves' hyperthyroidism. TCRdb re-derived calls from the multiplex PCR reads in MiXCR, one entry per CDR3 protein. The data show more than 300,000 distinct CDR3 sequences, roughly 14% seen once. The specimen was peripheral blood. These receptors were taken from a young woman with stable Graves' hyperthyroidism. The CDR3 runs from the conserved cysteine through the conserved F or W. The D gene is left open where the match is weak. Not every row has a clone size; where given, it reads once, few, many or a size class.

clone_size: -
v_call: TRBV12-5
d_call: TRBD2
j_call: TRBJ2-3
cdr3_nt: TGTGCTAGTGGTTTGAGAGGCGGGGGTGGAGATACGCAGTATTTT
cdr3_aa: CASGLRGGGGDTQYF

clone_size: -
v_call: TRBV20-1
d_call: TRBD1
j_call: TRBJ2-7
cdr3_nt: TGCAGTGCTAGGGCGGCGGGACAGGGCTTCCCAGAGCAGTACTTC
cdr3_aa: CSARAAGQGFPEQYF

clone_size: many
v_call: TRBV6-1
d_call: TRBD1
j_call: TRBJ2-7
cdr3_nt: TGTGCCAGCAGTCCTCCGGGACAGGAGATCTACGAGCAGTACTTC
cdr3_aa: CASSPPGQEIYEQYF

clone_size: few
v_call: TRBV29-1
d_call: TRBD1
j_call: TRBJ1-1
cdr3_nt: TGCAGCGTGGACAGCTCGGGACAGGGAATCGGAGCTTTCTTT
cdr3_aa: CSVDSSGQGIGAFF

clone_size: many
v_call: TRBV12-3/TRBV12-4
d_call: -
j_call: TRBJ1-1
cdr3_nt: TGTGCCAGCAGAGAACAGGCTATGAACACTGAAGCTTTCTTT
cdr3_aa: CASREQAMNTEAFF

clone_size: few
v_call: TRBV20-1
d_call: TRBD2
j_call: TRBJ2-4
cdr3_nt: TGCAGTGCTAGAGAACCTAGCGGGGGAGTTTCTGGCAAAAACATTCAGTACTTC
cdr3_aa: CSAREPSGGVSGKNIQYF

clone_size: few
v_call: TRBV27
d_call: -
j_call: TRBJ2-7
cdr3_nt: TGTGCCAGCAGTCCCGGAGACACCATCTACGAGCAGTACTTC
cdr3_aa: CASSPGDTIYEQYF

clone_size: many
v_call: TRBV9
d_call: -
j_call: TRBJ2-7
cdr3_nt: TGTGCCAGCAGCAGGACAACTGCCTACGAGCAGTACTTC
cdr3_aa: CASSRTTAYEQYF

clone_size: -
v_call: TRBV5-1
d_call: -
j_call: TRBJ1-3
cdr3_nt: TGCGCCAGCAGCTTTGGAGGGGCCCCCGGAAACACCATATATTTT
cdr3_aa: CASSFGGAPGNTIYF

clone_size: many
v_call: TRBV5-1
d_call: -
j_call: TRBJ2-7
cdr3_nt: TGCGCCAGCAGCTTGGACTGGACCTACGAGCAGTACTTC
cdr3_aa: CASSLDWTYEQYF

clone_size: many
v_call: TRBV6-1
d_call: -
j_call: TRBJ1-1
cdr3_nt: TGTGCCAGCAGTGAGAGGTGGAGAAACACTGAAGCTTTCTTT
cdr3_aa: CASSERWRNTEAFF

clone_size: many
v_call: TRBV11-2
d_call: -
j_call: TRBJ2-5
cdr3_nt: TGTGCCAGCAGCACCCCCTTTACCCCGGAGACCCAGTACTTC
cdr3_aa: CASSTPFTPETQYF

clone_size: many
v_call: TRBV20-1
d_call: -
j_call: TRBJ1-1
cdr3_nt: TGCAGTGCTAGGAGTCAGGGTGGGACTGAAGCTTTCTTT
cdr3_aa: CSARSQGGTEAFF

clone_size: -
v_call: TRBV7-6
d_call: -
j_call: TRBJ2-2
cdr3_nt: TGTGCCAGCAGCTCCGTGACAGGGAACACCGGGGAGCTGTTTTTT
cdr3_aa: CASSSVTGNTGELFF

clone_size: -
v_call: TRBV11-2
d_call: -
j_call: TRBJ2-5
cdr3_nt: TGTGCCAGTAGTATAGAGCACCGGAGGGGCGGACAAGAGACCCAGTACTTC
cdr3_aa: CASSIEHRRGGQETQYF

clone_size: many
v_call: TRBV9
d_call: -
j_call: TRBJ2-7
cdr3_nt: TGTGCCAGCAGCGCCCAAAGTGGGGGCTACGAGCAGTACTTC
cdr3_aa: CASSAQSGGYEQYF

clone_size: many
v_call: TRBV20-1
d_call: -
j_call: TRBJ2-5
cdr3_nt: TGCAGTGCTAGACAGGGGTCGGATGAGGGAGAGACCCAGTACTTC
cdr3_aa: CSARQGSDEGETQYF

clone_size: -
v_call: TRBV6-5
d_call: -
j_call: TRBJ1-2
cdr3_nt: TGTGCCAGCAGTTACCCCGGGAATCAGGGCTACACCTTC
cdr3_aa: CASSYPGNQGYTF

clone_size: many
v_call: TRBV12-3/TRBV12-4
d_call: -
j_call: TRBJ1-2
cdr3_nt: TGTGCCAGCAGTTTATTTCGGAATGGCTACACCTTC
cdr3_aa: CASSLFRNGYTF

clone_size: many
v_call: TRBV13
d_call: -
j_call: TRBJ1-5
cdr3_nt: TGTGCCAGCTCCCTCGTTTTTGACGGGATGAAGCCCCAGCATTTT
cdr3_aa: CASSLVFDGMKPQHF

clone_size: many
v_call: TRBV19
d_call: TRBD1
j_call: TRBJ1-2
cdr3_nt: TGTGCCAGTAACCTTGACAGGGACTATGGCTACACCTTC
cdr3_aa: CASNLDRDYGYTF

clone_size: many
v_call: TRBV27
d_call: TRBD1
j_call: TRBJ1-1
cdr3_nt: TGTGCCAGCAGTTCCTCAGGGGGCAGGAAAGAAGCTTTCTTT
cdr3_aa: CASSSSGGRKEAFF

clone_size: many
v_call: TRBV9
d_call: TRBD1
j_call: TRBJ2-5
cdr3_nt: TGTGCCAGCAGCGTAGGAGGACAGGTAGAGACCCAGTACTTC
cdr3_aa: CASSVGGQVETQYF

clone_size: many
v_call: TRBV12-3/TRBV12-4
d_call: TRBD1
j_call: TRBJ1-2
cdr3_nt: TGTGCCAGCAGTTTGCTTCGGACAGGGGACTCCTATGGCTACACCTTC
cdr3_aa: CASSLLRTGDSYGYTF

clone_size: -
v_call: TRBV11-2
d_call: -
j_call: TRBJ1-2
cdr3_nt: TGTGCCAGCAGCTTAGACAGGGTATCCGGCAAGTATGGCTACACCTTC
cdr3_aa: CASSLDRVSGKYGYTF

clone_size: few
v_call: TRBV20-1
d_call: -
j_call: TRBJ1-1
cdr3_nt: TGCAGTGCTAGGGAAGAACTATTCGGGACTGAAGCTTTCTTT
cdr3_aa: CSAREELFGTEAFF

clone_size: -
v_call: TRBV11-3
d_call: TRBD1
j_call: TRBJ1-5
cdr3_nt: TGTGCCAGCAGCTTAGGACAGGGGGCAAGGGTGGGTCAGCCCCAGCATTTT
cdr3_aa: CASSLGQGARVGQPQHF

clone_size: few
v_call: TRBV9
d_call: -
j_call: TRBJ1-5
cdr3_nt: TGTGCCAGCAGTGACGGGGGGCTTCAGCCCCAGCATTTT
cdr3_aa: CASSDGGLQPQHF

clone_size: many
v_call: TRBV5-1
d_call: -
j_call: TRBJ2-2
cdr3_nt: TGCGCCAGCAGCCCCGACACGTCGAACACCGGGGAGCTGTTTTTT
cdr3_aa: CASSPDTSNTGELFF

clone_size: few
v_call: TRBV3-1
d_call: -
j_call: TRBJ2-5
cdr3_nt: TGTGCCAGCAGCCAAGATATGTCCGGGGTTCAAGAGACCCAGTACTTC
cdr3_aa: CASSQDMSGVQETQYF

clone_size: many
v_call: TRBV28
d_call: -
j_call: TRBJ1-1
cdr3_nt: TGTGCCAGCAGTTTCTCAGGCCGGAACACTGAAGCTTTCTTT
cdr3_aa: CASSFSGRNTEAFF

clone_size: many
v_call: TRBV12-3/TRBV12-4
d_call: -
j_call: TRBJ1-5
cdr3_nt: TGTGCCAGCGGATCGACAGTTAGCAATCAGCCCCAGCATTTT
cdr3_aa: CASGSTVSNQPQHF

clone_size: many
v_call: TRBV13
d_call: -
j_call: TRBJ2-7
cdr3_nt: TGTGCCAGCAGCGCGGGACCCTTTTACGAGCAGTACTTC
cdr3_aa: CASSAGPFYEQYF

clone_size: -
v_call: TRBV6-2/TRBV6-3
d_call: TRBD2
j_call: TRBJ2-7
cdr3_nt: TGTGCCACCCAAGCGGGGACCTACGAGCAGTACTTC
cdr3_aa: CATQAGTYEQYF

clone_size: -
v_call: TRBV6-1
d_call: TRBD1
j_call: TRBJ1-5
cdr3_nt: TGTGCCTGCAGGCCTACGAACAGGGGTGTCAATCAGCCCCAGCATTTT
cdr3_aa: CACRPTNRGVNQPQHF

clone_size: -
v_call: TRBV6-5
d_call: -
j_call: TRBJ2-7
cdr3_nt: TGTGCCAGCAGTTACTCGGAGGGACAGATCTACGAGCAGTACTTC
cdr3_aa: CASSYSEGQIYEQYF

clone_size: -
v_call: TRBV6-5
d_call: -
j_call: TRBJ1-1
cdr3_nt: TGTGCCAGCAGTTCTCGAGGGGGGGGATTTGACACTGAAGCTTTCTTT
cdr3_aa: CASSSRGGGFDTEAFF

clone_size: many
v_call: TRBV12-3/TRBV12-4
d_call: TRBD1
j_call: TRBJ1-1
cdr3_nt: TGTGCCAGCAGTTTAGCGACAGGGTGGGAAGCTTTCTTT
cdr3_aa: CASSLATGWEAFF

clone_size: many
v_call: TRBV7-2
d_call: TRBD2
j_call: TRBJ2-2
cdr3_nt: TGTGCCAGCAGCTTACAGCGGGGGGTCACCGGGGAGCTGTTTTTT
cdr3_aa: CASSLQRGVTGELFF

clone_size: -
v_call: TRBV11-1
d_call: -
j_call: TRBJ1-1
cdr3_nt: TGTGCCAGCAGCACCCCCGGGGCTGCTGAAGCTTTCTTT
cdr3_aa: CASSTPGAAEAFF

clone_size: many
v_call: TRBV20-1
d_call: TRBD2
j_call: TRBJ2-2
cdr3_nt: TGCAGTGCTGGGGGGCGGGGGGCCTTAAACACCGGGGAGCTGTTTTTT
cdr3_aa: CSAGGRGALNTGELFF

clone_size: -
v_call: TRBV18
d_call: TRBD1
j_call: TRBJ1-1
cdr3_nt: TGTGCCAGCTCACCCTTAGACAGGGTGGGCACTGAAGCTTTCTTT
cdr3_aa: CASSPLDRVGTEAFF

clone_size: -
v_call: TRBV6-5
d_call: -
j_call: TRBJ1-1
cdr3_nt: TGTGCCAGCAGTTACGGGACACCATCGAACACTGAAGCTTTCTTT
cdr3_aa: CASSYGTPSNTEAFF

clone_size: -
v_call: TRBV5-1
d_call: TRBD1
j_call: TRBJ2-5
cdr3_nt: TGCGCCAGCAGCTTGGAGGCAGGGGGCCGGTACCAAGAGACCCAGTACTTC
cdr3_aa: CASSLEAGGRYQETQYF

clone_size: -
v_call: TRBV18
d_call: -
j_call: TRBJ2-7
cdr3_nt: TGTGCCAGCTCACGTTCAACCCCGGGGGCTAACGAGCAGTACTTC
cdr3_aa: CASSRSTPGANEQYF

clone_size: -
v_call: TRBV6-1
d_call: TRBD1
j_call: TRBJ1-1
cdr3_nt: TGTGCCAGCAGTGATAGCTGGGACAGGAGGACTGAAGCTTTCTTT
cdr3_aa: CASSDSWDRRTEAFF

clone_size: once
v_call: TRBV6-5
d_call: -
j_call: TRBJ2-2
cdr3_nt: TGTGCCAGCAGTTACGCAGGGGGGGCGAACACCGGGGAGCTGTTTTTT
cdr3_aa: CASSYAGGANTGELFF

clone_size: few
v_call: TRBV19
d_call: TRBD2
j_call: TRBJ2-5
cdr3_nt: TGTGCCAGTAGAACCGGGGGGGCCCGCCAAGAGACCCAGTACTTC
cdr3_aa: CASRTGGARQETQYF

clone_size: many
v_call: TRBV12-3/TRBV12-4
d_call: -
j_call: TRBJ2-7
cdr3_nt: TGTGCCAGCAGTCCCCCTGGAGGGGAACCCTACGAGCAGTACTTC
cdr3_aa: CASSPPGGEPYEQYF

clone_size: many
v_call: TRBV4-1
d_call: -
j_call: TRBJ2-4
cdr3_nt: TGCGCCAGCAGCCAAAGACTGATACTAGCCAAAAACATTCAGTACTTC
cdr3_aa: CASSQRLILAKNIQYF

clone_size: many
v_call: TRBV6-1
d_call: -
j_call: TRBJ2-7
cdr3_nt: TGTGCCAGCCGTGTGGGGTCGGCCGAGCAGTACTTC
cdr3_aa: CASRVGSAEQYF

clone_size: many
v_call: TRBV7-9
d_call: TRBD1
j_call: TRBJ1-2
cdr3_nt: TGTGCCAGCAGGTCCGGACAGGGAAGCTCTGGCTACACCTTC
cdr3_aa: CASRSGQGSSGYTF

clone_size: many
v_call: TRBV2
d_call: -
j_call: TRBJ2-7
cdr3_nt: TGTGCCAGCAGGTGGGAGATGGGTACCTACGAGCAGTACTTC
cdr3_aa: CASRWEMGTYEQYF

clone_size: few
v_call: TRBV13
d_call: -
j_call: TRBJ2-4
cdr3_nt: TGTGCCAGCAGCTTAGGGGTAAACATTCAGTACTTC
cdr3_aa: CASSLGVNIQYF

clone_size: -
v_call: TRBV7-3
d_call: -
j_call: TRBJ1-1
cdr3_nt: TGTGCCAGCAGACGGGACAACACTGAAGCTTTCTTT
cdr3_aa: CASRRDNTEAFF

clone_size: many
v_call: TRBV12-3/TRBV12-4
d_call: -
j_call: TRBJ1-2
cdr3_nt: TGTGCCAGCAGTTATAACAGACCGATGAACTATGGCTACACCTTC
cdr3_aa: CASSYNRPMNYGYTF

clone_size: many
v_call: TRBV6-5
d_call: -
j_call: TRBJ2-7
cdr3_nt: TGTGCCAGCAGCAACAGAGGGAACGAGCAGTACTTC
cdr3_aa: CASSNRGNEQYF

clone_size: -
v_call: TRBV6-1
d_call: -
j_call: TRBJ1-2
cdr3_nt: TGTGCCAGCGGGAGGTCAGGGGATGGCTACACCTTC
cdr3_aa: CASGRSGDGYTF

clone_size: once
v_call: TRBV7-9
d_call: -
j_call: TRBJ2-7
cdr3_nt: TGTGCCAGCAGCGCGGGGAGACAGGCCTACGAGCAGTACTTC
cdr3_aa: CASSAGRQAYEQYF

clone_size: many
v_call: TRBV29-1
d_call: -
j_call: TRBJ1-1
cdr3_nt: TGCAGCGGAGGACAGCTGAACACTGAAGCTTTCTTT
cdr3_aa: CSGGQLNTEAFF